This T cell receptor (beta chain) was recovered during a study of cytomegalovirus exposure and HLA in healthy donors. Notes on this clone: The antigen remains unidentified.

Germline V gene sequence: CDR1 MRHNA, CDR2 SNTAGT. The CDR3 runs 12 residues. Trimming pared 2 bases from V and 8 bases from J, leaving 9 bases between. The PCR had 60 Vbeta and 13 Jbeta primers. Method: immunoSEQ multiplex PCR; TCRdb's copy keeps in-frame clones and lacks some. Counted here are more than 200,000 clones, 75% to 80% occurring once; the ten biggest clones make up 1.5% to 2%. Study-level points and caveats: As was reported, the classifier diagnosed cytomegalovirus status with high specificity and sensitivity. Under in vitro conditions, a few CMV-associated chains were confirmed as specific for CMV antigens. Analysis was performed later, and it showed HLA-associated TCR beta chains to be more clonally expanded than equally common others. In a later analysis, HLA-C alleles had the fewest associated TCRs, DRB1 alleles the most.

The J gene is TRBJ1-2, the V gene TRBV6-4; possible D gene TRBD1, 5 bases. This receptor was taken from a young man in good health and CMV-seronegative. What was sequenced was PBMCs. CDR3 sequence: CASSDTGSGYTF. CDR3 bases: TGTGCCAGCAGTGACACAGGCAGCGGCTACACCTTC.